This T cell receptor beta chain is from a study of T cells in Graves' hyperthyroidism and ophthalmopathy. Per the germline V gene, CDR1 is SGDLS and CDR2 is YYNGEE. The ends were cut back, 6 bases at V and 8 bases at J, with 21 bases in the middle. CDR3 size: 15 residues. The source of the PBMCs was approximately 9.5 ml of fresh peripheral blood. TCR beta CDR3 regions were amplified from RNA. The HTBI primer set drove a first-round RT-PCR of the TCR CDR3. From the multiplex PCR reads, TCRdb called clonotypes with MiXCR, one entry per CDR3 protein. The repertoire holds around 340,000 distinct CDR3 sequences, about 15% seen once, with roughly 25% in the top ten.

The source material was blood. V usage is TRBV9 and J usage is TRBJ2-1; D is possibly TRBD1 or TRBD2 (7 bases each). This TCR derives from a woman aged 30 to 39 with Graves' hyperthyroidism. CDR3 bases: TGTGCCAGCAACCCCAGGGGGGGGGGGGTGGATGAGCAGTTCTTC. Its translation is CASNPRGGGVDEQFF.